The sequence of this T cell receptor (beta chain) was determined in a study of T-cell reconstitution after alpha-beta-depleted transplantation in children. Broader study findings: T-cell counts and diversity at one year following transplant were attributed mainly to newly produced T cells. Recipient T cells and thymic progenitors that survived gave rise to the high TCRbeta diversity observed at day 60 in some patients.

This clonotype has more than one count but fewer than ten. Its antigen is not known. This sample's TCRbeta library carried unique molecular identifier barcodes. TCRdb reprocessed the PCR reads with MiXCR, giving one entry per CDR3 protein. The data contain around 670,000 distinct CDR3 sequences, roughly 14% of them singletons. Germline V gene data show CDR1 as SGHRS and CDR2 as YFSETQ. The CDR3 totals 14 residues. The V end lost 4 bases, the J end lost 4 bases, and 14 bases lay between the germline ends. The chain combines TRBV5-1 with TRBJ1-1, with D hard to call. The TCR originated in a girl under 10 years old with congenital amegakaryocytic thrombocytopenia, due to receive a stem cell transplant. The sequences come from PBMCs, collected before TCRalphabeta/CD19-depleted stem cell transplant. The CDR3 reads CASSPLTSGTEAFF. The CDR3 region has the DNA TGCGCCAGCAGCCCCCTAACCTCCGGCACTGAAGCTTTCTTT.